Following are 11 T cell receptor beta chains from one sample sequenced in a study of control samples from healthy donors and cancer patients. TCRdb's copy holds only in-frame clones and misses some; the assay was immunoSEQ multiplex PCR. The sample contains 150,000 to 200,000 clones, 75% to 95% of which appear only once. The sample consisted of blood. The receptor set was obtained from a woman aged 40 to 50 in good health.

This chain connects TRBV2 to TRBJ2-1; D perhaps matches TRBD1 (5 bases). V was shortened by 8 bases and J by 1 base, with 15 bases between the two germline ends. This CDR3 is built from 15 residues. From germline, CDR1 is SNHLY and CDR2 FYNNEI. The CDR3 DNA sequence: TGTGCCAGCCGCCCTACCGACAGTTCCTACAATGAGCAGTTCTTC. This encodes CASRPTDSSYNEQFF. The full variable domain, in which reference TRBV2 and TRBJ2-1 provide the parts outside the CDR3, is EPEVTQTPSHQVTQMGQEVILRCVPISNHLYFYWYRQILGQKVEFLVSFYNNEISEKSEIFDDQFSVERPDGSNFTLKIRSTKLEDSAMYFCASRPTDSSYNEQFFGPGTRLTVL.

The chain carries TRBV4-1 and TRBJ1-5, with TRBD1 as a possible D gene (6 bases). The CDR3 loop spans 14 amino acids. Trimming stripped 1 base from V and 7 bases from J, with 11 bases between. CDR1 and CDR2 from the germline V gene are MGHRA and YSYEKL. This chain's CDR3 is CASSQGRGFQPQHF. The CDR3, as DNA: TGCGCCAGCAGCCAAGGCAGGGGTTTCCAGCCCCAGCATTTT.

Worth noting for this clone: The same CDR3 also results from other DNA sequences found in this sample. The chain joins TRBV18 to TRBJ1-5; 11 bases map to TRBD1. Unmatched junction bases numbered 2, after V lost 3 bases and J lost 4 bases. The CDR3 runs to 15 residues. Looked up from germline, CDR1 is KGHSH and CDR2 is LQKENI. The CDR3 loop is CASSPGTGGNQPQHF. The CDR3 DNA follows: TGTGCCAGCTCACCTGGGACAGGGGGGAATCAGCCCCAGCATTTT.

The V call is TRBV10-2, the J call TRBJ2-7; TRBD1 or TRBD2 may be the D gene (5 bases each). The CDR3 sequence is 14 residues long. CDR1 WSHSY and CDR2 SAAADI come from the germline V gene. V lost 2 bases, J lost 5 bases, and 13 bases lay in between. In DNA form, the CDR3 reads TGCGCCAGCAGTGAGCCGGGACCTACGCACGAGCAGTACTTC. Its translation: CASSEPGPTHEQYF.

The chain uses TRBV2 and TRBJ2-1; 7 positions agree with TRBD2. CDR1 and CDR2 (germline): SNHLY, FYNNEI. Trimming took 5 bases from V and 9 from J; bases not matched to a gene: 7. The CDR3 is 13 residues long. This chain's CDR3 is CASSRAGGGEQFF. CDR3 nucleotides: TGTGCCAGCAGTCGGGCAGGCGGGGGTGAGCAGTTCTTC.

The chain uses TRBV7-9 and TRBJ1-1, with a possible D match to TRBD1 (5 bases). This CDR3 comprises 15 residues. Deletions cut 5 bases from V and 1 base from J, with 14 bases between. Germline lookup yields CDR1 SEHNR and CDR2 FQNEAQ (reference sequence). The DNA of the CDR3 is TGTGCCAGCAGCAACTACAGGTTCCCGAACACTGAAGCTTTCTTT. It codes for CASSNYRFPNTEAFF.

The CDR3 here is CASSPDSNVGYTF. The CDR3 region has the DNA TGTGCCAGCTCACCAGACAGTAACGTTGGCTACACCTTC. This sequence joins TRBV18 and TRBJ1-2, with D maybe TRBD1 (5 bases). The CDR3 has 13 residues. The V end lost 2 bases, the J end lost 7 bases, and 11 bases lay between the germline ends. Looked up from germline, CDR1 is KGHSH and CDR2 is LQKENI.

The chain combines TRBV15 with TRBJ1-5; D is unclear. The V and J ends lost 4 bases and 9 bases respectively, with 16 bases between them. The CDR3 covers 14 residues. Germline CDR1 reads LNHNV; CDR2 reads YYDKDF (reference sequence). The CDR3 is CATSTVESWRPQHF. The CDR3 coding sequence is TGTGCCACCAGCACCGTCGAAAGCTGGAGGCCCCAGCATTTT.

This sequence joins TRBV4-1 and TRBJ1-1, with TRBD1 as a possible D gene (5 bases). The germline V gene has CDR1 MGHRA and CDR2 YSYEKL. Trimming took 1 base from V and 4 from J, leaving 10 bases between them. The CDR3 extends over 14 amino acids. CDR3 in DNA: TGCGCCAGCAGCCAAGGTATGGGACCCACTGAAGCTTTCTTT. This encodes CASSQGMGPTEAFF.

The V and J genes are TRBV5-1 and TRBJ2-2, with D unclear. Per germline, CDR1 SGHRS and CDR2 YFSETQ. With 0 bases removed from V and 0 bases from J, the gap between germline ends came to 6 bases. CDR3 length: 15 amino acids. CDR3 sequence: CASSLAEANTGELFF. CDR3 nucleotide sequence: TGCGCCAGCAGCTTGGCGGAAGCGAACACCGGGGAGCTGTTTTTT.

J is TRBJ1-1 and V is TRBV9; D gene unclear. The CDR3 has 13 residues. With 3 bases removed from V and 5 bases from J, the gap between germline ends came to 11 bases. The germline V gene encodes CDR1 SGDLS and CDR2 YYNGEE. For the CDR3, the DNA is TGTGCCAGCAGCGGAGGATGGGGAACTGAAGCTTTCTTT. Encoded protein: CASSGGWGTEAFF.